This T cell receptor beta chain emerged from a study of cytomegalovirus exposure and HLA in healthy donors. Study observations and caveats: Presence/absence analyses took donor sequencing depth as roughly uniform. A later analysis reportedly found fewer N-insertions in an Asian-associated ancestry cluster than the roughly 680-donor mean.

Though probably carrying unrecorded immune exposures, donors were nominally healthy at sampling. PCR involved 60 Vbeta and 13 Jbeta primers. Sequencing used immunoSEQ multiplex PCR; TCRdb keeps in-frame clones, though not all of them. Here the sample spans roughly 81,000 clones, approximately 79% being singletons. The CDR3 consists of 14 residues. Per the germline V gene, CDR1 is MNHNS and CDR2 is SASEGT. Trimming stripped 4 bases from V and 7 bases from J, with 16 bases between. Regarding this clone: Antigen specificity is unknown.

The TCR comes from a man younger than 45 in good health and CMV-seronegative. The sequenced material came from PBMCs. The chain uses TRBV6-1 and TRBJ1-1; TRBD1 is a possible D gene (5 bases). The CDR3 region is CASSVGRRTGEAFF. For the CDR3, the DNA is TGTGCCAGCAGTGTAGGACGGCGAACAGGTGAAGCTTTCTTT.